This entry lists 17 T cell receptor beta chains sequenced from one sample in a study of shared clonotypes between healthy human individuals. The data were produced by immunoSEQ multiplex PCR, yet TCRdb's version contains in-frame clones alone and is incomplete. Here the sample spans roughly 1,000,000 clones, roughly 74% being singletons. Input material: memory CD4+ T cells from PBMCs. Subset given: CD45RA-negative fraction. Receptor source: a man aged 18 to 30 in good health. Some clones in this sample may be carry-over from other donors' samples.

This rearrangement joins TRBV4-1 to TRBJ1-1; D is ambiguous. Trimming pared 1 base from V and 0 bases from J, leaving 6 bases between. Germline-derived CDR1 and CDR2 are MGHRA and YSYEKL. CDR3 length: 14 amino acids. CDR3 sequence reads: CASSQGWVNTEAFF. CDR3 DNA: TGCGCCAGCAGCCAAGGTTGGGTGAACACTGAAGCTTTCTTT.

The genes are TRBV4-2 and TRBJ2-1; TRBD1 matches at 7 bases. Germline lookup yields CDR1 LGHNA and CDR2 YNFKEQ. The CDR3 runs 17 residues. Trimming took 1 base from V and 7 from J; bases not matched to a gene: 13. In DNA, the CDR3 is TGTGCCAGCAGCCAAGTTGGGACAGCCTTATTCGGGAATGAGCAGTTCTTC. Residues: CASSQVGTALFGNEQFF.

The chain has TRBV28 and TRBJ2-5; 7 bases align to TRBD2. The ends lost 7 bases at V and 5 bases at J; junction bases unmatched: 10. This CDR3 is 14 amino acids long. CDR1 is MDHEN and CDR2 is SYDVKM in the germline V gene. In DNA form, the CDR3 reads TGTGCCAGCAACTTGAGCGGGACGGAGGAGACCCAGTACTTC. Amino acids: CASNLSGTEETQYF.

V usage is TRBV5-8 and J usage is TRBJ2-7, with D perhaps being TRBD1 or TRBD2 (5 bases each). Trimming took 4 bases from V and 3 from J, leaving 14 bases between them. CDR3 size: 14 residues. Looked up from germline, CDR1 is SGHTS and CDR2 is YDEGEE. As DNA, the CDR3 is TGTGCCAGCAGCCTCTACAAGGGGAGCTACGAGCAGTACTTC. This translates into CASSLYKGSYEQYF.

The rearrangement joins TRBV4-1 to TRBJ2-5; 11 bases are a match to TRBD1. V shed 0 bases and J 5 bases; nucleotides not matched to a gene: 5. Looked up from germline, CDR1 is MGHRA and CDR2 is YSYEKL. The CDR3 is made up of 16 amino acids. The CDR3, as DNA: TGCGCCAGCAGCCAAGAATTTTGGACAGGGGGCGAGACCCAGTACTTC. As protein: CASSQEFWTGGETQYF.

This clone occurred many times. The chain employs TRBV30 and TRBJ1-6, with unresolved D. Trimming cost V 4 bases and J 5 bases, with 15 bases left between them. This CDR3 has 15 amino acids. Germline CDR1 reads GTSNPN; CDR2 reads SVGIG (reference sequence). This CDR3 reads CAWTLPDKNNSPLHF. The CDR3 region has the DNA TGTGCCTGGACCCTCCCCGACAAAAATAATTCACCCCTCCACTTT.

This clone has just a few counts. The chain joins TRBV11-1 to TRBJ1-1; D perhaps matches TRBD1 (5 bases). Looked up from germline, CDR1 is SGHAT and CDR2 is FQDESV (reference sequence). Trimming stripped 6 bases from V and 4 bases from J, with 15 bases between. The CDR3 runs to 14 residues. CDR3 loop: CASRPGTEFTEAFF. The CDR3, as DNA: TGTGCCAGCAGACCCGGGACCGAGTTCACTGAAGCTTTCTTT.

CDR3 sequence: CASTRRGETSTDTQYF. CDR3 sequence (DNA): TGTGCCAGTACCCGTCGGGGGGAAACAAGCACAGATACGCAGTATTTT. This chain joins TRBV11-2 and TRBJ2-3, with 7 bases fitting TRBD2. The length of the CDR3 is 16 residues. V was clipped by 9 bases and J by 0 bases; unmatched bases: 12. Germline V gives CDR1 SGHAT, CDR2 FQNNGV.

This clone came up once. The chain has TRBV5-1 and TRBJ2-5; D is undetermined. CDR3 length: 13 amino acids. The V end lost 4 bases, the J end lost 4 bases, and 11 bases lay between the germline ends. CDR1 is SGHRS, CDR2 YFSETQ, per germline. The CDR3 sequence is CASSRTILETQYF. DNA for the CDR3: TGCGCCAGCAGCCGCACGATCCTAGAGACCCAGTACTTC.

This clone was seen only once. This could be a read error, since a much larger clone is one nucleotide away. The same CDR3 can be traced to other DNA sequences in this sample. The V and J genes are TRBV29-1 and TRBJ2-1; 8 bases are a match to TRBD1. This CDR3 comprises 14 residues. In germline, CDR1 is SQVTM, CDR2 ANQGSEA. V lost 6 bases and J lost 2; bases outside the gene matches: 6. CDR3 sequence: CSVVSTGAYNEQFF. The DNA of the CDR3 is TGCAGCGTCGTGTCGACAGGGGCCTACAATGAGCAGTTCTTC.

V is TRBV28 and J is TRBJ1-1; 10 positions agree with TRBD1. The CDR3 loop spans 16 amino acids. V gave up 7 bases and J gave up 6 bases; unmatched junction bases: 14. The germline V gene has CDR1 MDHEN and CDR2 SYDVKM. The CDR3 region is CASTINRDRGAPEAFF. The CDR3, as DNA: TGTGCCAGCACAATAAACCGGGACAGGGGTGCACCTGAAGCTTTCTTT.

As to this clone: The junction shows a germline mismatch at one end, possibly a read error. The chain has TRBV28 and TRBJ1-2; 9 nucleotides match TRBD1. This CDR3 is built from 13 residues. Germline-derived CDR1 and CDR2 are MDHEN and SYDVKM. CDR3 nucleotide sequence: TGTGCCAGCATTTTACAGGGGGCCGATGGCTACACCTTC. It codes for CASILQGADGYTF.

V and J are TRBV9 and TRBJ2-5, with 12 bases fitting TRBD2. After removal of 3 bases from V and 5 bases from J, the junction contained 2 bases not matched to a gene. CDR3 size: 14 residues. Germline V gene data show CDR1 as SGDLS and CDR2 as YYNGEE. The CDR3 DNA is TGTGCCAGCAGCGCGACTAGCGGGAGTGAGACCCAGTACTTC. Protein product: CASSATSGSETQYF.

J is TRBJ2-2 and V is TRBV19, with 7 bases fitting TRBD1. From germline, CDR1 is LNHDA and CDR2 SQIVND (reference sequence). CDR3 length equals 16 residues. Trimming removed 8 bases from V and 4 bases from J; junction bases left unmatched: 13. The CDR3 region has the DNA TGTGCCAGTGGAAGACAGGGTCCCTGGGGCACCGGGGAGCTGTTTTTT. Residues: CASGRQGPWGTGELFF.

This clone was seen a single time. The genes are TRBV18 and TRBJ2-3; 8 nucleotides agree with TRBD2. V lost 3 bases to trimming and J lost 5 bases; unmatched junction nucleotides: 4. Germline V gives CDR1 KGHSH, CDR2 LQKENI. The CDR3 extends over 14 amino acids. This chain's CDR3 is CASSPGLGVDTQYF. As DNA, the CDR3 is TGTGCCAGCTCACCGGGACTAGGAGTAGATACGCAGTATTTT. The full variable domain, in which reference TRBV18 and TRBJ2-3 provide the parts outside the CDR3, is NAGVMQNPRHLVRRRGQEARLRCSPMKGHSHVYWYRQLPEEGLKFMVYLQKENIIDESGMPKERFSAEFPKEGPSILRIQQVVRGDSAAYFCASSPGLGVDTQYFGPGTRLTVL.

This clone came up a few times. The chain combines TRBV20-1 with TRBJ2-7; D is uncertain. Trimming pared 0 bases from V and 5 bases from J, leaving 2 bases between. The CDR3 loop spans 10 amino acids. Germline V gene sequence: CDR1 DFQATT, CDR2 SNEGSKA (reference sequence). CDR3 sequence: CSARENEQYF. In nucleotides, the CDR3 is TGCAGTGCTAGAGAGAACGAGCAGTACTTC.

This chain uses TRBV27 with TRBJ2-1; 8 nucleotides agree with TRBD2. V shed 4 bases, J shed 1 base, and the junction held 12 bases outside the gene matches. Per the germline V gene, CDR1 is MNHEY and CDR2 is SMNVEV (reference sequence). This CDR3 region has 18 residues. CDR3 sequence: CASSSRARSGSSYNEQFF. The CDR3 DNA is TGTGCCAGCAGTTCCCGTGCCCGAAGCGGGAGTTCCTACAATGAGCAGTTCTTC.